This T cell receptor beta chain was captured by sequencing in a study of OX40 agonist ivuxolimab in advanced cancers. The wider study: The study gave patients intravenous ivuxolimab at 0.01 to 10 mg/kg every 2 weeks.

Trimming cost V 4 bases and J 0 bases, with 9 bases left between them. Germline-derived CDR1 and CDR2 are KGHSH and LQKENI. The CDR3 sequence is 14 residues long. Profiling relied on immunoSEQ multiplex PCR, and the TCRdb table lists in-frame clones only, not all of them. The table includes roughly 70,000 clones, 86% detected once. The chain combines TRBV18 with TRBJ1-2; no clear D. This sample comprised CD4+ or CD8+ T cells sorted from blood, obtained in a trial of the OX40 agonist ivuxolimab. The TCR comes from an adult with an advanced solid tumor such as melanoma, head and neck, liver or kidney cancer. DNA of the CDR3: TGTGCCAGCTCACTGGATCAAGCTAACTATGGCTACACCTTC. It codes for CASSLDQANYGYTF.